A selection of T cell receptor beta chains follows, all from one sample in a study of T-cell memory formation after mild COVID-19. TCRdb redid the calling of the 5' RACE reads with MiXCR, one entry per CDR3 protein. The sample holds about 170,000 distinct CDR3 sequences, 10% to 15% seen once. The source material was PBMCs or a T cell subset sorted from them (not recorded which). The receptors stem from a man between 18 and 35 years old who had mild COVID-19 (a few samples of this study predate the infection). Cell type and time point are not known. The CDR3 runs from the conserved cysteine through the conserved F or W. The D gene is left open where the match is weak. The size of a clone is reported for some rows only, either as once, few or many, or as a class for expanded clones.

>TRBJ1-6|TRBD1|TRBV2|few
CASSGQGSSYNSPLHF
TGTGCCAGCAGCGGACAGGGGAGCTCCTATAATTCACCCCTCCACTTT
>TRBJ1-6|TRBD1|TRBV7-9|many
CASSPDRGPLHF
TGTGCCAGCAGCCCCGACAGGGGACCCCTCCACTTT
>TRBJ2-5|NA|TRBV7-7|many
CASSLGMGQQETQYF
TGTGCCAGCAGCTTAGGCATGGGACAACAAGAGACCCAGTACTTC
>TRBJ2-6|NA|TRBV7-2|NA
CASSLLSWDGANVLTF
TGTGCCAGCAGCTTATTGAGTTGGGATGGGGCCAACGTCCTGACTTTC
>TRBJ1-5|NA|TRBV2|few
CASSDQAQPQHF
TGTGCCAGCAGTGATCAGGCACAGCCCCAGCATTTT
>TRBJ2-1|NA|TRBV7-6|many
CASSLVGGLYNEQFF
TGTGCCAGCAGCTTAGTCGGGGGGCTATACAATGAGCAGTTCTTC
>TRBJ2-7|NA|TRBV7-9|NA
CASSSLGVPHEQYF
TGTGCCAGCAGCTCCCTTGGGGTCCCCCACGAGCAGTACTTC
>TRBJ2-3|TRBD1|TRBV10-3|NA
CAISNRGTTDTQYF
TGTGCCATCAGTAACAGGGGGACAACAGATACGCAGTATTTT
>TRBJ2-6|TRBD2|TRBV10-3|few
CAISRTSGGRGANVLTF
TGTGCCATCAGTCGGACTAGCGGGGGCCGTGGGGCCAACGTCCTGACTTTC
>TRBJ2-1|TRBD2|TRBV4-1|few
CASSHRGTSPGDEQFF
TGCGCCAGCAGCCACAGGGGGACTAGCCCCGGGGATGAGCAGTTCTTC
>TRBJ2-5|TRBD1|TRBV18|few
CASSPRTGVETQYF
TGTGCCAGCTCACCACGGACAGGGGTAGAGACCCAGTACTTC
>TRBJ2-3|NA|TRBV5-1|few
CASSPGALSDTQYF
TGCGCCAGCAGCCCGGGGGCGCTATCAGATACGCAGTATTTT
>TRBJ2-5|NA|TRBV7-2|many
CASSLGGGPETQYF
TGTGCCAGCAGCTTAGGTGGGGGCCCAGAGACCCAGTACTTC
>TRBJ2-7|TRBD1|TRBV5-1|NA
CASSTWDSSYEQYF
TGCGCCAGCAGCACATGGGACAGCTCCTACGAGCAGTACTTC
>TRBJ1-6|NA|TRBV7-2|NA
CASSVPSRGNSPLHF
TGTGCCAGCAGCGTACCCTCCCGGGGAAATTCACCCCTCCACTTT
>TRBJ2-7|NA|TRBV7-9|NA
CASSLDGAREQYF
TGTGCCAGCAGCTTAGACGGGGCTCGCGAGCAGTACTTC
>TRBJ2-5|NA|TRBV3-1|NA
CASSPSRQETQYF
TGTGCCAGCAGCCCTAGTAGGCAAGAGACCCAGTACTTC
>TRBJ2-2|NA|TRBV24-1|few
CATSDAFIGELFF
TGTGCCACCAGTGATGCCTTTATCGGGGAGCTGTTTTTT